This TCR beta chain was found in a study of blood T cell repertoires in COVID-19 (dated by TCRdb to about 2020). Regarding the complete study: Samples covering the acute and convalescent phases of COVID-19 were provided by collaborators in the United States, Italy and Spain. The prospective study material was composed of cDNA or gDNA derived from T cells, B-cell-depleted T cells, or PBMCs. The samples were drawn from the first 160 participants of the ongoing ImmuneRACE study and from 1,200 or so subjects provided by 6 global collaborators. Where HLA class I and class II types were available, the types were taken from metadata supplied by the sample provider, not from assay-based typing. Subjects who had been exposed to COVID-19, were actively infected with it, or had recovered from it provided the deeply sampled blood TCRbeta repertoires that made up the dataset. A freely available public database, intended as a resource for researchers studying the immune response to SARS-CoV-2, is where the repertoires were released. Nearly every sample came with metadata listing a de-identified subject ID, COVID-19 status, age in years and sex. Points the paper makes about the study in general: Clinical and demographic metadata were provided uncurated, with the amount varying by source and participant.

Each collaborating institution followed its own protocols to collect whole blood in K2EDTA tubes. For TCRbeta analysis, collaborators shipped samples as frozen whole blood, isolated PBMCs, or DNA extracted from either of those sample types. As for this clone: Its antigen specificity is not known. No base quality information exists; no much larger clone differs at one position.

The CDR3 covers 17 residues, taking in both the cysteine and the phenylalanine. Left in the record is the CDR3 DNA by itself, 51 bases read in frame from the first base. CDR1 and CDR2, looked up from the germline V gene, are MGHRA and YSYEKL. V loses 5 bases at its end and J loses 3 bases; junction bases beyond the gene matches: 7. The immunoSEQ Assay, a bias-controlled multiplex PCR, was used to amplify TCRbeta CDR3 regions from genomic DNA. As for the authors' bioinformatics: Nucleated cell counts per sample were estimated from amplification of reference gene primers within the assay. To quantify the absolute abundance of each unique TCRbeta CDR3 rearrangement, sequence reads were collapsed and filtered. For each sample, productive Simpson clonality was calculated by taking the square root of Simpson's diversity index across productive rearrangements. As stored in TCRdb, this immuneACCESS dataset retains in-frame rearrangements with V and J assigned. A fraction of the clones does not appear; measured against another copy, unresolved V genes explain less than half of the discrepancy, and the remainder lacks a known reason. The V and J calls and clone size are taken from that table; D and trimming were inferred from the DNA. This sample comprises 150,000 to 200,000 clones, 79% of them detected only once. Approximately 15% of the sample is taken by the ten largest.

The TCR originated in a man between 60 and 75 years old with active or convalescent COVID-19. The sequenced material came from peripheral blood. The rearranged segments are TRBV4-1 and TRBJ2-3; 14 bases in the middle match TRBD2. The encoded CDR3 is CASSSRLAGGGTDTQYF. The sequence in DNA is TGCGCCAGCAGCTCCCGACTAGCGGGAGGGGGGACAGATACGCAGTATTTT.